This TCR beta chain was documented in a study of OX40 agonist ivuxolimab in advanced cancers. Study in general: Patients' therapy was ivuxolimab, an antibody that acts as an agonist of OX40 (CD134). Patients received ivuxolimab, an intravenous treatment, every 2 weeks at 0.01 to 10 mg/kg.

Notes on the study in general: There were also nonresponders showing low normalized T-cell clonal expansion.

Sequencing used immunoSEQ multiplex PCR; TCRdb keeps in-frame clones, though not all of them. The table has approximately 62,000 clones, 80% to 95% seen once. V lost 3 bases, J lost 1 base, and 8 bases stayed unmatched. Per the germline V gene, CDR1 is LNHDA and CDR2 is SQIVND (reference sequence). The CDR3 has 16 residues. Comments on this clone: Its specificity is not known.

The sequence derives from an adult with an advanced solid tumor such as melanoma, head and neck, liver or kidney cancer. The sample was CD4+ or CD8+ T cells sorted from blood, taken in a trial of the OX40 agonist ivuxolimab. The V and J genes are TRBV19 and TRBJ1-1; TRBD1 aligns across 7 bases. The CDR3: CASSMPGGRGNTEAFF. CDR3 DNA: TGTGCCAGTAGTATGCCAGGGGGTCGGGGGAACACTGAAGCTTTCTTT.